One sample yielded the 23 T cell receptor beta chains listed below, sequenced in a study of CD8 T cells in Susac syndrome. Reverse transcription used roughly 0.45 to 1 ug RNA and random hexamers. TCRdb re-analysed the immunoSEQ multiplex PCR reads in MiXCR, keeping a single row per CDR3 protein. This sample has some 200,000 distinct CDR3 sequences, with 80% to 95% found just once. Sequenced: CD8+ T cells from PBMCs. The receptors originated from a human donor with multiple sclerosis.

The gene calls are TRBV27 and TRBJ2-2; tentatively, D is TRBD1 (5 bases). Germline lookup yields CDR1 MNHEY and CDR2 SMNVEV (reference sequence). Between the trimmed V and J ends, which lost 3 bases and 5 bases, there was a span of 13 bases. The CDR3 is 15 amino acids. CDR3 loop: CASSLSQGGTGELFF. Here the CDR3 DNA reads TGTGCCAGCAGTTTGTCCCAGGGCGGTACCGGGGAGCTGTTTTTT.

The chain's CDR3 is CASSPGQGWGKPQHF. CDR3 nucleotides: TGTGCCAGCAGCCCGGGACAGGGCTGGGGAAAGCCCCAGCATTTT. This chain joins TRBV11-2 and TRBJ1-5; the match to TRBD1 covers 9 bases. The ends lost 5 bases at V and 8 bases at J; junction bases unmatched: 10. The germline gives CDR1 SGHAT, CDR2 FQNNGV. The CDR3 has 15 amino acids.

The rearrangement uses TRBV19 and TRBJ1-1, with TRBD1 matching 8 bases. The V gene end was trimmed by 9 bases and the J gene end by 4 bases; junction bases not matched to a gene: 4. The CDR3 is 12 residues long. CDR1 and CDR2 from the germline V gene are LNHDA and SQIVND (reference sequence). Here the CDR3 DNA reads TGTGCCAGCACACAGGGGGGCACTGAAGCTTTCTTT. It is translated as CASTQGGTEAFF.

The J gene is TRBJ1-1, the V gene TRBV7-3; TRBD1 might be the D (5 bases). V shed 2 bases and J shed 4 bases, with 14 bases lying between them. CDR3 size: 15 residues. Germline V gene sequence: CDR1 SGHTA, CDR2 FQGTGA. CDR3 DNA: TGTGCCAGCAGCTTAGGGGCAGGTCTGATCACTGAAGCTTTCTTT. Encoded protein: CASSLGAGLITEAFF.

The rearrangement joins TRBV27 to TRBJ2-7; 13 nucleotides match TRBD2. CDR3 length equals 14 residues. V shed 4 bases and J 4 bases; nucleotides not matched to a gene: 1. CDR1 is MNHEY and CDR2 is SMNVEV in the germline V gene (reference sequence). CDR3 coding DNA: TGTGCCAGCAGTTGGACTAGCGGGAGTTACGAGCAGTACTTC. Translation gives CASSWTSGSYEQYF.

In DNA form, the CDR3 reads TGTGCCAGCAGCATCTCCGTAGAGAACACTGAAGCTTTCTTT. Amino acid sequence: CASSISVENTEAFF. The chain employs TRBV12-3 or TRBV12-4 and TRBJ1-1; D uncertain. The CDR3 length is 14 residues. V dropped 6 bases and J dropped 1 base, with 12 bases sitting between them.

This chain joins TRBV5-1 and TRBJ2-7, with TRBD1 identical over 7 bases. The CDR3 is 13 amino acids. V shed 8 bases and J 0 bases; nucleotides not matched to a gene: 5. Per germline, CDR1 SGHRS and CDR2 YFSETQ. CDR3 region: CASLGTDSYEQYF. Written as DNA, the CDR3 is TGCGCCAGTTTGGGGACAGACTCCTACGAGCAGTACTTC.

The chain is built from TRBV7-2 and TRBJ2-5, with TRBD1 matching 11 bases. CDR1 is SGHTA, CDR2 FQGNSA, per germline. This CDR3 has 17 residues. J lost 5 bases, V lost 1 base, and 9 bases had no gene match. CDR3 in amino acids: CASSLGYSGQGVETQYF. The CDR3 DNA follows: TGTGCCAGCAGCTTAGGCTACTCGGGACAGGGGGTTGAGACCCAGTACTTC.

The chain recombines TRBV19 with TRBJ1-1, with 7 bases identical to TRBD1. CDR1 is LNHDA and CDR2 is SQIVND in the germline V gene (reference sequence). The CDR3 contains 15 residues. V gave up 6 bases and J gave up 0 bases; unmatched junction bases: 7. The CDR3 loop is CASRQTGVMNTEAFF. Here the CDR3 DNA reads TGTGCCAGTAGGCAAACAGGGGTCATGAACACTGAAGCTTTCTTT.

The rearrangement joins TRBV20-1 to TRBJ1-4, with a possible D match to TRBD1 (5 bases). The germline CDR1 and CDR2 sequences are DFQATT and SNEGSKA (reference sequence). The CDR3 contains 13 residues. V lost 3 bases and J lost 5, with 10 bases in between. CDR3 bases: TGCAGTGCTAGGGGGGGAGAAAATGAAAAACTGTTTTTT. Protein product: CSARGGENEKLFF.

The V call is TRBV7-9, the J call TRBJ2-5, with D possibly being TRBD1 (5 bases). The germline CDR1 and CDR2 sequences are SEHNR and FQNEAQ (reference sequence). The V gene lost 8 bases and the J gene lost 3 bases, with 10 bases spanning the gap. The length of the CDR3 is 12 residues. The CDR3 spells CASWGQEETQYF. CDR3 DNA: TGTGCCAGCTGGGGCCAAGAAGAGACCCAGTACTTC.

Written as DNA, the CDR3 is TGCAGCCCAAGCGGGAGCCGGATTTCCAACACCGGGGAGCTGTTTTTT. As protein: CSPSGSRISNTGELFF. The chain employs TRBV29-1 and TRBJ2-2, with 8 bases that match TRBD2. Germline loops: CDR1 SQVTM, CDR2 ANQGSEA. Trimming at V came to 8 bases and at J to 2 bases, leaving 13 bases not matched to a gene. There are 16 residues in the CDR3.

The genes are TRBV6-2 or TRBV6-3 and TRBJ2-7; a possible D gene is TRBD1 (5 bases). The V and J ends lost 6 bases and 5 bases respectively, with 17 bases between them. The CDR3 has 14 residues. Germline V lookup: CDR1 MNHEY, CDR2 SVGEGT. The CDR3 reads CASSANQGRDEQYF. In DNA form, the CDR3 reads TGTGCCAGCAGCGCGAATCAGGGTAGAGACGAGCAGTACTTC.

There are a few counts of this clonotype. The gene calls are TRBV4-1 and TRBJ2-5; tentative D call: TRBD2 (5 bases). The CDR3 is 13 residues long. Trimming removed 1 base at V and 4 bases at J, with 7 bases between. Per the germline V gene, CDR1 is MGHRA and CDR2 is YSYEKL. The CDR3 bases are TGCGCCAGCAGCCAAGCTGCGGGAGAGACCCAGTACTTC. It translates to CASSQAAGETQYF.

J is TRBJ2-3 and V is TRBV6-5; unclear D gene. V lost 0 bases and J 2 bases, leaving 6 bases between the germline ends. This CDR3 is built from 14 residues. Germline CDR1 is MNHEY and CDR2 is SVGAGI. The CDR3 region is CASSYSGHTDTQYF. The CDR3 DNA is TGTGCCAGCAGTTACTCTGGGCACACAGATACGCAGTATTTT.

J is TRBJ2-5 and V is TRBV13; TRBD2 is a possible D gene (7 bases). V lost 5 bases and J 7 bases, leaving 20 bases between the germline ends. CDR3 length: 15 amino acids. CDR1 PRHDT and CDR2 FYEKMQ come from the germline V gene (reference sequence). The CDR3 DNA reads as TGTGCCAGCAGCCGAGAAGAGAGGGGGGGGGCGACCCAGTACTTC. Protein product: CASSREERGGATQYF.

This clonotype has a single count. CDR3 residues: CASSFIAGEETQYF. The DNA for the CDR3 is TGTGCCAGCAGCTTTATAGCGGGAGAAGAGACCCAGTACTTC. The chain has TRBV7-6 and TRBJ2-5, with 9 bases aligning to TRBD2. Trimming at V came to 3 bases and at J to 3 bases, leaving 2 bases not matched to a gene. This CDR3 has 14 residues. Germline CDR1 is SGHVS and CDR2 is FNYEAQ.

The chain employs TRBV24-1 and TRBJ2-5, with 14 bases that match TRBD2. CDR1 and CDR2 (germline): KGHDR, SFDVKD. V shed 3 bases, J shed 0 bases, and the junction held 8 bases outside the gene matches. The CDR3 runs 19 residues. CDR3 bases: TGTGCCACCAGTGATCCCGGACTAGCGGGGGGTCTGTACCAAGAGACCCAGTACTTC. Encoded protein: CATSDPGLAGGLYQETQYF.

The rearrangement joins TRBV6-6 to TRBJ1-3; D is unresolved. The CDR3 covers 15 residues. CDR1 MNHNY and CDR2 SVGAGI come from the germline V gene (reference sequence). The V end was cut by 3 bases, the J end by 0 bases, with 9 bases between. CDR3 DNA: TGTGCCAGCAGTTATCCCCCAGGCTCTGGAAACACCATATATTTT. Translated, it gives CASSYPPGSGNTIYF.

This rearrangement joins TRBV14 to TRBJ1-2; D remains unclear. V lost 4 bases to trimming and J lost 5 bases, with 11 bases between them. The CDR3 sequence is 13 residues long. Germline V CDR1 and CDR2: SGHDN, FVKESK. The CDR3 DNA reads TGTGCCAGCAGCCTAGACATCCGTTATGGCTACACCTTC. It translates to CASSLDIRYGYTF. The complete variable domain, with remaining parts taken from reference TRBV14 and TRBJ1-2, reads EAGVTQFPSHSVIEKGQTVTLRCDPISGHDNLYWYRRVMGKEIKFLLHFVKESKQDESGMPNNRFLAERTGGTYSTLKVQPAELEDSGVYFCASSLDIRYGYTFGSGTRLTVV.

The chain links TRBV13 to TRBJ2-1; 8 bases agree with TRBD2. The CDR3 is 16 residues long. Germline V lookup: CDR1 PRHDT, CDR2 FYEKMQ (reference sequence). The junction had 3 bases not matched to a gene; V was cut back by 0 bases and J by 2 bases. The CDR3 DNA is TGTGCCAGCAGCTTAGGGCCGGGGGGGACCTACAATGAGCAGTTCTTC. Residues: CASSLGPGGTYNEQFF.

The chain joins TRBV6-6 to TRBJ1-4; no firm D call. The V gene lost 8 bases and the J gene lost 4 bases, with 11 bases spanning the gap. There are 13 residues in the CDR3. CDR1 is MNHNY, CDR2 SVGAGI, per germline (reference sequence). The CDR3 protein is CASGESDNEKLFF. The CDR3 nucleotides read TGTGCCAGCGGGGAATCGGATAATGAAAAACTGTTTTTT.

The chain carries TRBV11-2 and TRBJ2-3; D unclear. V gave up 4 bases and J gave up 2 bases, with 13 bases separating them. Germline V CDR1 and CDR2: SGHAT, FQNNGV. This CDR3 comprises 15 residues. The CDR3 reads CASSSSIPLTDTQYF. As DNA, the CDR3 is TGTGCCAGCAGCTCATCGATACCCCTCACAGATACGCAGTATTTT.